The rows below give T cell receptor beta chains drawn from one sample of a study of T cell responses to AZD1222 COVID-19 vaccine. The table came from immunoSEQ multiplex PCR; TCRdb's copy has only in-frame clones and leaves some out. The sample lists some 110,000 clones, roughly 90% occurring once. Material: peripheral blood, obtained on day 0 of AZD1222 vaccination. The source of these receptors is an adult in good health. Both conserved end residues are part of each CDR3.

V	J	CDR3
TRBV7-6	TRBJ2-7	CASSPGGTFTYEQYF
TRBV4-1	TRBJ1-1	CASSQIGSTEAFF
TRBV10-3	TRBJ2-7	CAIRQGTGYEQYF
TRBV5-1	TRBJ2-3	CASSLGGTGITDTQYF
TRBV4-3	TRBJ1-2	CASSQARRGNYGYTF
TRBV27	TRBJ2-2	CASSSIRGVELFF
TRBV6-5	TRBJ1-1	CASSYGTGGTEAFF
TRBV24-1	TRBJ1-5	CATSVEGAYQPQHF
TRBV6-2/TRBV6-3	TRBJ1-5	CASSYPDTPNQPQHF
TRBV5-5	TRBJ2-5	CASSLRGTGTQYF
TRBV9	TRBJ1-4	CASSESGGNSEKLFF
TRBV5-1	TRBJ2-6	CASGDSSGANVLTF
TRBV11-2	TRBJ2-5	CASSLDRAASGGVQETQYF
TRBV28	TRBJ1-4	CASSPPGQTILFF
TRBV6-2/TRBV6-3	TRBJ2-3	CASSDAGGLGTQYF
TRBV2	TRBJ2-1	CASSDWEEQFF
TRBV6-5	TRBJ2-3	CASSYFGSRRPDTQYF
TRBV15	TRBJ1-5	CATSRDVRGAHQPQHF
TRBV5-8	TRBJ2-3	CASSGNILWDTQYF